This entry concerns a single T cell receptor (beta chain). This entry belongs to a study of shared clonotypes between healthy human individuals. CD45RO-negative, CCR7-positively selected cells formed the naive CD8 fraction, excluding terminally differentiated effector memory CD45RA+ cells. Trimming left V 0 bases short and J 6 bases short, with 15 bases between. The CDR3 is 16 residues long. Germline lookup yields CDR1 SGHTA and CDR2 FQGNSA. Assay used: immunoSEQ multiplex PCR; TCRdb lists only in-frame clones, some missing. The sample holds some 2,000,000 clones, about 95% seen once. The sequenced sample was naive CD8+ T cells sorted from blood. The chain employs TRBV7-2 and TRBJ2-1; D is undetermined. The source of this sequence is a man younger than 30 in good health. The CDR3 DNA sequence: TGTGCCAGCAGCTTAGCCCCACGTTCAGCCACCAATGAGCAGTTCTTC. Its protein is CASSLAPRSATNEQFF.